These T cell receptor beta chains were read from a single sample in a study of cytomegalovirus exposure and HLA in healthy donors. The protocol was immunoSEQ multiplex PCR, while the TCRdb copy is restricted to in-frame clones and leaves out a portion. Of roughly 150,000 clones in the sample, more than 80% are singletons; the top ten hold 2% to 3%. Sequencing input: PBMCs. The receptors were sampled from a male donor in good health and CMV-seronegative. CDR3s include the opening cysteine and the closing phenylalanine or tryptophan. The D gene is left open where the match is weak. Where a row states a size, it is once, few, many or the class of an expanded clone; other rows omit it.

J: TRBJ2-3; V: TRBV5-4; D: NA; size: NA; DNA: TGTGCCAGCAGCCTCGAGGGCCCCGGGGCAGATACGCAGTATTTT; CDR3: CASSLEGPGADTQYF
J: TRBJ2-2; V: TRBV29-1; D: TRBD1; size: NA; DNA: TGCAGCGTTTCCGGACAGGGGGCAAACACCGGGGAGCTGTTTTTT; CDR3: CSVSGQGANTGELFF
J: TRBJ1-5; V: TRBV7-6; D: NA; size: NA; DNA: TGTGCCAGCAGCTTAGAGCTCCGAGGGCCCCAGCATTTT; CDR3: CASSLELRGPQHF
J: TRBJ2-5; V: TRBV9; D: TRBD1; size: NA; DNA: TGTGCCAGCAGCCCCCTGGGACAGGGATTTGGGGAGACCCAGTACTTC; CDR3: CASSPLGQGFGETQYF
J: TRBJ2-5; V: TRBV7-2; D: TRBD2; size: NA; DNA: TGTGCCAGCAGCTGGGGACTAGCGGGAGGGTCCCAGTACTTC; CDR3: CASSWGLAGGSQYF
J: TRBJ2-7; V: TRBV6-5; D: NA; size: NA; DNA: TGTGCCAGCGCCTTTGTAACGGAGGGGCTGGGAGAGCAGTACTTC; CDR3: CASAFVTEGLGEQYF
J: TRBJ2-3; V: TRBV29-1; D: NA; size: NA; DNA: TGCAGCGTTGAAGTAGGCACAGATACGCAGTATTTT; CDR3: CSVEVGTDTQYF
J: TRBJ2-1; V: TRBV6-1; D: NA; size: NA; DNA: TGTGCAGGAGGTTACAATGAGCAGTTCTTC; CDR3: CAGGYNEQFF
J: TRBJ2-7; V: TRBV28; D: TRBD2; size: few; DNA: TGTGCCAGCGCTTTTAGGGCGGGAGGGGTCTACGAGCAGTACTTC; CDR3: CASAFRAGGVYEQYF
J: TRBJ2-3; V: TRBV7-2; D: TRBD2; size: NA; DNA: TGTGCCAGCAGCTTTAGGACTAGCGGGAGGGGTGCAGATACGCAGTATTTT; CDR3: CASSFRTSGRGADTQYF
J: TRBJ1-2; V: TRBV4-2; D: NA; size: NA; DNA: TGTGCCAGCAGCCAGCTCGGACAGCAGGGCTACACCTTC; CDR3: CASSQLGQQGYTF
J: TRBJ1-6; V: TRBV19; D: NA; size: NA; DNA: TGTGCCAGTAGCCCCACAGTATTTAATTCACCCCTCCACTTT; CDR3: CASSPTVFNSPLHF
J: TRBJ1-4; V: TRBV7-2; D: NA; size: NA; DNA: TGTGCCAGCAGCTTAAGTGGACGGACAAATGAAAAACTGTTTTTT; CDR3: CASSLSGRTNEKLFF
J: TRBJ1-4; V: TRBV6-6; D: NA; size: once; DNA: TGTGCCAGCAGTTACTCGGGGCCAGGGGAAAAACTGTTTTTT; CDR3: CASSYSGPGEKLFF